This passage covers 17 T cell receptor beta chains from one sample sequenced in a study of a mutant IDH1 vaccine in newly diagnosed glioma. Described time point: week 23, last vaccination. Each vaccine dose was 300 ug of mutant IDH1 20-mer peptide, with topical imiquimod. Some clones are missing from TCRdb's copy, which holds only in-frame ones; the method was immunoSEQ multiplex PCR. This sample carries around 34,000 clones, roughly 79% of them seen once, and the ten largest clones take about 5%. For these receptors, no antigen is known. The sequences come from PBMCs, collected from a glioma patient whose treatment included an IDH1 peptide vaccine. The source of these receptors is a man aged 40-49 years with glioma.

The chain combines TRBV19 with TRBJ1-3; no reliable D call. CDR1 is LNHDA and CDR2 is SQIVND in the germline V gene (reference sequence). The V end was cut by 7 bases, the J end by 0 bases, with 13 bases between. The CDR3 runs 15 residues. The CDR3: CASNTGWLSGNTIYF. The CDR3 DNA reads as TGTGCCAGTAATACGGGTTGGCTCTCTGGAAACACCATATATTTT.

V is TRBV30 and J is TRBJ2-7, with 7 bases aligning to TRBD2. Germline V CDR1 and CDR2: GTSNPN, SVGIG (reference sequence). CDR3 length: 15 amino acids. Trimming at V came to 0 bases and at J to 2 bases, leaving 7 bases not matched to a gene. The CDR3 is CAWSVRSGGAYEQYF. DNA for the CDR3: TGTGCCTGGAGTGTACGCAGTGGGGGGGCCTACGAGCAGTACTTC.

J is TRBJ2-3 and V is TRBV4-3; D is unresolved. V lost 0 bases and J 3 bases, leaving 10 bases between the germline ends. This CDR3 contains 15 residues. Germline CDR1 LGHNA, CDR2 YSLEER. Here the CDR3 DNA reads TGCGCCAGCAGCCAAGATATGACCCCGACAGATACGCAGTATTTT. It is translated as CASSQDMTPTDTQYF.

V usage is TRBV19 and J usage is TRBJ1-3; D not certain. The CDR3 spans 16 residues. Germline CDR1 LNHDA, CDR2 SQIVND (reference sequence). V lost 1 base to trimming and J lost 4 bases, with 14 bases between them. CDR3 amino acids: CASSIVPTGGGNTIYF. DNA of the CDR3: TGTGCCAGTAGTATAGTCCCCACTGGAGGAGGAAACACCATATATTTT.

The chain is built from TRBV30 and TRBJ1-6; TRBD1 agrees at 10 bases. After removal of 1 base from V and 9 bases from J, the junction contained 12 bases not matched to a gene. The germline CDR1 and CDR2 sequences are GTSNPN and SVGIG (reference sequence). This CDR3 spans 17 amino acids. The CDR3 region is CAWSARPGQGRGSPLHF. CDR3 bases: TGTGCCTGGAGTGCCAGACCGGGACAGGGGAGAGGTTCACCCCTCCACTTT.

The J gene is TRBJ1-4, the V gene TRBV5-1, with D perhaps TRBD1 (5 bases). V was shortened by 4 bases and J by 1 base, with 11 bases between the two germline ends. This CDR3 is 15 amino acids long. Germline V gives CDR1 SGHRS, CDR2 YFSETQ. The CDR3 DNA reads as TGCGCCAGCAGCCCCGGGGGGGTAACTAATGAAAAACTGTTTTTT. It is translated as CASSPGGVTNEKLFF. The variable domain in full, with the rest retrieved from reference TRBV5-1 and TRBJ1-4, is KAGVTQTPRYLIKTRGQQVTLSCSPISGHRSVSWYQQTPGQGLQFLFEYFSETQRNKGNFPGRFSGRQFSNSRSEMNVSTLELGDSALYLCASSPGGVTNEKLFFGSGTQLSVL.

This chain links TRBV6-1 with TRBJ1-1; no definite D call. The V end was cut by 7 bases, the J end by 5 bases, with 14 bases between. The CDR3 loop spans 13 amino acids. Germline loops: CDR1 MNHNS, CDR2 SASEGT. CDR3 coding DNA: TGTGCCAGCATGAAAATGGGTCGGACTGAAGCTTTCTTT. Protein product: CASMKMGRTEAFF.

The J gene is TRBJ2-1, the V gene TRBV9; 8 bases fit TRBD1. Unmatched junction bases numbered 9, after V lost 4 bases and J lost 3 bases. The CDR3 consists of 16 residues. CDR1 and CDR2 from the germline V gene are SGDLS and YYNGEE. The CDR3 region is CASSPATGAVYNEQFF. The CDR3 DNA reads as TGTGCCAGCAGCCCCGCGACAGGGGCAGTCTACAATGAGCAGTTCTTC.

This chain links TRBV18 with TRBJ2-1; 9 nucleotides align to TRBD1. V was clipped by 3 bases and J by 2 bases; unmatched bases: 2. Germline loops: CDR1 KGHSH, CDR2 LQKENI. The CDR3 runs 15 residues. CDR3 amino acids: CASSPRTGAYNEQFF. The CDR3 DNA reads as TGTGCCAGCTCACCTAGGACAGGGGCCTACAATGAGCAGTTCTTC.

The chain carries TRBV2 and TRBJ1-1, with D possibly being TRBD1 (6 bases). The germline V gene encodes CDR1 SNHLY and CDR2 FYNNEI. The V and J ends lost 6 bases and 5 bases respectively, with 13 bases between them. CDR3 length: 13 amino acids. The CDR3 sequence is CASRGGDWTEAFF. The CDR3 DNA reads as TGTGCCAGCAGAGGGGGGGATTGGACTGAAGCTTTCTTT.

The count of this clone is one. CDR3 residues: CASSSEGNSPLHF. CDR3 bases: TGTGCCAGCAGTTCGGAGGGAAATTCACCCCTCCACTTT. V gene TRBV2 combines with J gene TRBJ1-6; D remains ambiguous. This CDR3 region has 13 residues. V shed 5 bases and J shed 7 bases, with 9 bases lying between them. In germline, CDR1 is SNHLY, CDR2 FYNNEI.

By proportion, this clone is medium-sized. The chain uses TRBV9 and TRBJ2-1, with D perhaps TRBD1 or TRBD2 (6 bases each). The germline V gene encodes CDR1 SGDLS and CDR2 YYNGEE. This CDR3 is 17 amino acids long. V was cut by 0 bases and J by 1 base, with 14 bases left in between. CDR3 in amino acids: CASSVGRERGSYNEQFF. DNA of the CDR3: TGTGCCAGCAGCGTAGGTCGGGAGAGGGGGTCCTACAATGAGCAGTTCTTC.

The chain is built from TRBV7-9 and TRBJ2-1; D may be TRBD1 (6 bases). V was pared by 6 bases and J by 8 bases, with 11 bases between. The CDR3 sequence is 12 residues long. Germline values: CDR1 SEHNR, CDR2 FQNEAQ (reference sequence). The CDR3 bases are TGTGCCAGCAGACCACAGGGAGATGAGCAGTTCTTC. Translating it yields CASRPQGDEQFF.

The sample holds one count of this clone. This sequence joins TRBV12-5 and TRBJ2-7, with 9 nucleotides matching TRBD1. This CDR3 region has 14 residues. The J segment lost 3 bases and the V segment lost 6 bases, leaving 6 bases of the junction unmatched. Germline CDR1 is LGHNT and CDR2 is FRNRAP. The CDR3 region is CASGPTGGGYEQYF. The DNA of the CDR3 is TGTGCTAGTGGACCGACAGGGGGGGGCTACGAGCAGTACTTC.

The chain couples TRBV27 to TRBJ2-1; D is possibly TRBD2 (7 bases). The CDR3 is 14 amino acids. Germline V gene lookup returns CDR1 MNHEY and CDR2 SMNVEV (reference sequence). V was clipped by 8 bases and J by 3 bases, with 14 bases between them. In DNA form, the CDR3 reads TGTGCCAGCCTCACAAGGGGGGGCTACAATGAGCAGTTCTTC. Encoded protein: CASLTRGGYNEQFF.

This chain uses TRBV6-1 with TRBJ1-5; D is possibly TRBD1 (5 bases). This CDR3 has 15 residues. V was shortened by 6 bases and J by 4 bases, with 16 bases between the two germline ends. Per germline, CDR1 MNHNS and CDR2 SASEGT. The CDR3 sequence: CASRRDWAGNQPQHF. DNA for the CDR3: TGTGCCAGCAGGAGGGACTGGGCAGGGAATCAGCCCCAGCATTTT.

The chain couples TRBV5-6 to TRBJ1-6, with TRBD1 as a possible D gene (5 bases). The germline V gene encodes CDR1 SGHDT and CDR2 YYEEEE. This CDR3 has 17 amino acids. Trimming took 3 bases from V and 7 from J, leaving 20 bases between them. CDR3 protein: CASSSWGVPRDNSPLHF. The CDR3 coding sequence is TGTGCCAGCAGCTCCTGGGGCGTTCCCCGGGACAATTCACCCCTCCACTTT.